The T cell receptor (beta chain) under discussion was sequenced for a study of blood T cell repertoires in COVID-19 (dated by TCRdb to 2020 to 2021). Broadly, across the study: Samples from collaborators originated in the United States, Italy and Spain and spanned both the acute and convalescent phases of COVID-19. A freely available public database, intended as a resource for researchers studying the immune response to SARS-CoV-2, is where the repertoires were released. Where available, HLA class I and class II types were obtained from metadata supplied by the sample provider rather than from assay-based typing. The sample metadata nearly always contained a de-identified subject ID, COVID-19 status, age in years and sex. The samples were drawn from the first 160 participants of the ongoing ImmuneRACE study and from 1,254 subjects provided by 6 global collaborators. Deeply sampled blood TCRbeta repertoires from subjects exposed to, actively infected with, or recovered from COVID-19 were included in the dataset. The prospective study material was composed of cDNA or gDNA derived from T cells, B-cell-depleted T cells, or PBMCs. What the study reported, not specific to this receptor: The amount of clinical and demographic metadata varied by source and participant and was provided uncurated.

The trim is 2 bases for V and 3 bases for J, with a gap of 5 bases between the germline ends. Taken from the germline V gene, the CDR1 and CDR2 loops are MNHNS and SASEGT. The CDR3 contains 12 residues, cysteine and phenylalanine counted. Only the CDR3 portion is preserved as DNA: 36 bases, with reading frame beginning at the first base. In the prospective study, participants were 18 to 89 years old, resided in approximately 25 geographic areas of the United States, and were enrolled through a virtual design. Cohort assignment in the prospective study relied on participant-reported clinical history from a screening survey and a study questionnaire. ImmuneRACE Cohort 3 recovered participants were defined by two consecutive negative NP/OP PCR tests, healthcare professional clearance, or symptom resolution. In the prospective study, mobile phlebotomists collected whole blood, serum and a nasopharyngeal or oropharyngeal swab from each participant. Participants in the prospective study had the option to provide additional blood draws and questionnaires over an approximately 2-month period. Before DNA extraction, blood samples from the prospective study were shipped at room temperature or frozen.

Concerning this clone itself: Its specific antigen is unknown. Base qualities are not recorded, but no much larger clone differs from it by a single base.

TCRbeta CDR3 regions were amplified from genomic DNA using the immunoSEQ Assay, a bias-controlled multiplex PCR. In the source study's methods: The number of nucleated cells in each sample was estimated from the amplification of reference gene primers within the assay. To quantify the absolute abundance of each unique TCRbeta CDR3 rearrangement, sequence reads were collapsed and filtered. Productive Simpson clonality was computed per sample as the square root of Simpson's diversity index over productive rearrangements. In TCRdb, the immuneACCESS table is reduced to in-frame sequences with V and J assigned. These tables do not hold every clone; where another copy was compared, an unresolved V gene accounts for under half, and the others remain unexplained. V, J and clone size are those of that table, while D and trimming were read from the DNA. For this sample the table gives about 270,000 clones, of which approximately 92% were detected only once. The leading ten clones occupy roughly 2.3% of the sample.

This TCR came from a woman younger than 35 who had recovered from COVID-19. What was sequenced was PBMCs or T cells enriched from blood (not recorded which). The chain employs TRBV6-1 and TRBJ2-7, with the D segment identity uncertain. At the DNA level, the sequence is TGTGCCAGCAGTGAACCAGACTACGAGCAGTACTTC. This sequence encodes CASSEPDYEQYF.